The present T cell receptor beta chain was sequenced within a study of T cell responses to AZD1222 COVID-19 vaccine. In germline, CDR1 is SGHAT, CDR2 FQNNGV. J gave up 4 bases and V 4 bases, and 16 bases lay outside the gene matches. The CDR3 runs to 19 residues. Overall study findings and caveats: CD4 TCRs linked to vaccination spanned spike, dominating at 160-218 and 743-854. Only 6 or 7 people who got AZD1222 tested seropositive at baseline. Samples come after the peak T cell response, not at day 14. Spike-specific TCR breadth rose after two AZD1222 doses, and depth rose as well.

Measured with immunoSEQ multiplex PCR; TCRdb has only the in-frame clones, and not every one. Among some 130,000 clones listed, 70% to 90% were seen once. A note on this clone: As yet, its antigen is unknown.

The chain links TRBV11-2 to TRBJ1-1; 12 bases are shared with TRBD1. The receptor was isolated from an adult in good health. The material was peripheral blood, obtained on day 0 of AZD1222 vaccination. CDR3 in DNA: TGTGCCAGCAGCTCCCCCGGGACAGGGGGCGCACGGGTTGGCACTGAAGCTTTCTTT. As protein: CASSSPGTGGARVGTEAFF.